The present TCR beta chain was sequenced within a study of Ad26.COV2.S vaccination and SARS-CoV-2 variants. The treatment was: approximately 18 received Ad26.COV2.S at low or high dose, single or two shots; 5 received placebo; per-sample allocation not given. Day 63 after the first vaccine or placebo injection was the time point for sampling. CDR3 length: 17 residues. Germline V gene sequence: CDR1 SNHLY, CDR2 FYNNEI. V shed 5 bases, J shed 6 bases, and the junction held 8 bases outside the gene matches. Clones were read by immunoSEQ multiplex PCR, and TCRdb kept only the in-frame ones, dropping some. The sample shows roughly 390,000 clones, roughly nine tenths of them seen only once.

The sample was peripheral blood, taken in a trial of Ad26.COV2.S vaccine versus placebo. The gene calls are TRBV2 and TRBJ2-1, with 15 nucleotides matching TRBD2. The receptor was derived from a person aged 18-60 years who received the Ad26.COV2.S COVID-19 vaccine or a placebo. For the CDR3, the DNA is TGTGCCAGCAGTCGGACTAGCGGGGGGGCCAAGGTCAATGAGCAGTTCTTC. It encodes CASSRTSGGAKVNEQFF. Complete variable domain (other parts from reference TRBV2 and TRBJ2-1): EPEVTQTPSHQVTQMGQEVILRCVPISNHLYFYWYRQILGQKVEFLVSFYNNEISEKSEIFDDQFSVERPDGSNFTLKIRSTKLEDSAMYFCASSRTSGGAKVNEQFFGPGTRLTVL.